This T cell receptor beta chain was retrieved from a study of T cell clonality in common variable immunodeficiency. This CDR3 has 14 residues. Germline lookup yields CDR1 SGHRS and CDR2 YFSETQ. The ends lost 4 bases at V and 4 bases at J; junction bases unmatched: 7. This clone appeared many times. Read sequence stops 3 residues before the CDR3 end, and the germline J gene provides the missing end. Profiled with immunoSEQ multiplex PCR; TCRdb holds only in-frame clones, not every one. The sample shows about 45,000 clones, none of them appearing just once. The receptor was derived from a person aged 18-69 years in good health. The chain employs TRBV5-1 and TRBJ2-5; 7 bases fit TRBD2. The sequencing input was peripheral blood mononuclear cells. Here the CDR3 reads CASSPGTIGETQYF. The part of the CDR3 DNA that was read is TGCGCCAGCAGCCCCGGGACTATTGGAGAGACC.